Detailed here is one TCR beta chain. In the original processing: The authors estimated nucleated cell counts from reference gene primer amplification. This table comes from immunoSEQ multiplex PCR, and its TCRdb copy is limited to in-frame clones, with some not included. V and J calls and clone size are copied from that table; D and trimming were computed from the DNA. The sample yields 200,000 to 300,000 clones, approximately 90% seen once. The CDR3 runs to 13 residues. With 2 bases removed from V and 0 bases from J, the gap between germline ends came to 3 bases. Germline V gene sequence: CDR1 SGHRS, CDR2 YFSETQ. These data come from a study of blood T cell repertoires in COVID-19. Study overall: Collection of acute and convalescent COVID-19 samples took place in the United States, Italy and Spain.

Sequenced material: peripheral blood. V is TRBV5-1 and J is TRBJ1-5; D is uncertain. The TCR comes from a man in his late teens or twenties with active or convalescent COVID-19. The DNA of the CDR3 is TGCGCCAGCAGCTTCTCTAGCAATCAGCCCCAGCATTTT. This gives the protein CASSFSSNQPQHF.